The 12 T cell receptor beta chains given below trace back to one sample, sequenced in a study of OX40 agonist ivuxolimab in advanced cancers. Using immunoSEQ multiplex PCR, the repertoire was profiled, and TCRdb retains in-frame clones only, with some absent. The sample has 99,000 or so clones; 90% to 95% are singletons. The sequencing here drew on CD4+ or CD8+ T cells sorted from blood, taken in a trial of the OX40 agonist ivuxolimab. The receptors stem from an adult with an advanced solid tumor such as melanoma, head and neck, liver or kidney cancer.

The chain links TRBV11-3 to TRBJ1-3; D not certain. The length of the CDR3 is 13 residues. Between the trimmed V and J ends, which lost 6 bases and 8 bases, there was a span of 14 bases. Germline loops: CDR1 SGHNT, CDR2 YENEEA. This CDR3 reads CASSRPPGDTIYF. The CDR3 bases are TGTGCCAGCAGTCGCCCCCCCGGAGACACCATATATTTT.

The rearrangement uses TRBV28 and TRBJ2-7; 12 positions match TRBD2. The germline gives CDR1 MDHEN, CDR2 SYDVKM. The CDR3 totals 18 residues. The V gene end was trimmed by 0 bases and the J gene end by 0 bases; junction bases not matched to a gene: 6. CDR3 sequence (DNA): TGTGCCAGCAGTTTATGGGGACTAGCGGGTTCCTACTCCTACGAGCAGTACTTC. It is translated as CASSLWGLAGSYSYEQYF. The variable domain in full, completed from reference TRBV28 and TRBJ2-7, reads DVKVTQSSRYLVKRTGEKVFLECVQDMDHENMFWYRQDPGLGLRLIYFSYDVKMKEKGDIPEGYSVSREKKERFSLILESASTNQTSMYLCASSLWGLAGSYSYEQYFGPGTRLTVT.

This chain connects TRBV2 to TRBJ1-4; D may be TRBD1 (6 bases). The germline CDR1 and CDR2 sequences are SNHLY and FYNNEI. V was trimmed by 7 bases and J by 7 bases, leaving 19 bases between them. This CDR3 has 15 residues. CDR3 sequence reads: CASKNLRSGAEKLFF. The DNA for the CDR3 is TGTGCCAGCAAGAACCTCAGATCGGGGGCTGAAAAACTGTTTTTT.

The V gene is TRBV9, the J gene TRBJ1-2; 11 nucleotides align to TRBD1. CDR1 and CDR2 from the germline V gene are SGDLS and YYNGEE. V lost 7 bases and J lost 4; bases outside the gene matches: 12. This CDR3 spans 16 amino acids. The chain's CDR3 is CASSPSGTGGLYGYTF. CDR3 nucleotides: TGTGCCAGCTCCCCATCCGGGACAGGGGGTCTCTATGGCTACACCTTC.

This chain uses TRBV9 with TRBJ2-7; D gene unclear. Between the trimmed V and J ends, which lost 0 bases and 2 bases, there was a span of 9 bases. CDR3 length equals 14 residues. Germline-derived CDR1 and CDR2 are SGDLS and YYNGEE. CDR3 in DNA: TGTGCCAGCAGCGTAGGCGTAGGTACCTACGAGCAGTACTTC. This sequence encodes CASSVGVGTYEQYF.

The V call is TRBV27, the J call TRBJ2-1; 7 positions match TRBD2. Looked up from germline, CDR1 is MNHEY and CDR2 is SMNVEV (reference sequence). Trimming cost V 7 bases and J 2 bases; bases outside gene matches: 11. There are 16 residues in the CDR3. CDR3 in DNA: TGTGCCAGCATTAGCAAGGCTAGCGGAACCTACAATGAGCAGTTCTTC. Protein sequence: CASISKASGTYNEQFF.

This clone came up once. The chain is built from TRBV7-8 and TRBJ2-2; D remains unclear. Per germline, CDR1 SGHVS and CDR2 FQNEAQ. V dropped 2 bases and J dropped 8 bases, with 15 bases sitting between them. The CDR3 loop spans 15 amino acids. CDR3 nucleotide sequence: TGTGCCAGCAGCTTATTATATAGTAGGGCAGGGGAGCTGTTTTTT. Its protein product is CASSLLYSRAGELFF.

This sequence joins TRBV18 and TRBJ2-3; D unclear. Per germline, CDR1 KGHSH and CDR2 LQKENI. V lost 2 bases and J lost 12, with 24 bases in between. The CDR3 is made up of 16 amino acids. For the CDR3, the DNA is TGTGCCAGCTCACCAGGGATGTATGAAAAGGGCCTTACACAGTATTTT. It specifies CASSPGMYEKGLTQYF. The variable domain in full, with the rest retrieved from reference TRBV18 and TRBJ2-3, is NAGVMQNPRHLVRRRGQEARLRCSPMKGHSHVYWYRQLPEEGLKFMVYLQKENIIDESGMPKERFSAEFPKEGPSILRIQQVVRGDSAAYFCASSPGMYEKGLTQYFGPGTRLTVL.

The V and J genes are TRBV6-1 and TRBJ2-7; 12 positions agree with TRBD2. CDR1 and CDR2 (germline): MNHNS, SASEGT. The CDR3 runs 15 residues. With 6 bases clipped from V and 2 bases from J, the junction kept 5 bases outside the gene matches. The CDR3 sequence is CASSLGLAGTYEQYF. CDR3 DNA: TGTGCCAGCAGCCTAGGACTAGCGGGGACCTACGAGCAGTACTTC.

The chain is built from TRBV5-1 and TRBJ2-1; D uncertain. Germline-derived CDR1 and CDR2 are SGHRS and YFSETQ. The CDR3 runs to 14 residues. V dropped 1 base and J dropped 9 bases, with 14 bases sitting between them. In DNA form, the CDR3 reads TGCGCCAGCAGCTTGCCAACGACCCAGTCTGAGCAGTTCTTC. Protein sequence: CASSLPTTQSEQFF.

The J gene is TRBJ2-5, the V gene TRBV12-2; no check of the table's D call, TRBD2, against the DNA was made. TRBV12-2 is deemed a pseudogene. This CDR3 has 18 amino acids. The CDR3 is CASRSLLIVSGSLETQYF. Written as DNA, the CDR3 is TGTGCAAGTCGCTCCCTTTTGATAGTTAGCGGGAGTCTGGAGACCCAGTACTTC.

The rearrangement joins TRBV5-8 to TRBJ2-1; D is perhaps TRBD2 (5 bases). This CDR3 comprises 16 residues. Germline-derived CDR1 and CDR2 are SGHTS and YDEGEE. Trimming pared 4 bases from V and 2 bases from J, leaving 16 bases between. The CDR3 reads CASSRTAWPAYNEQFF. DNA of the CDR3: TGTGCCAGCAGCCGGACTGCGTGGCCCGCCTACAATGAGCAGTTCTTC.